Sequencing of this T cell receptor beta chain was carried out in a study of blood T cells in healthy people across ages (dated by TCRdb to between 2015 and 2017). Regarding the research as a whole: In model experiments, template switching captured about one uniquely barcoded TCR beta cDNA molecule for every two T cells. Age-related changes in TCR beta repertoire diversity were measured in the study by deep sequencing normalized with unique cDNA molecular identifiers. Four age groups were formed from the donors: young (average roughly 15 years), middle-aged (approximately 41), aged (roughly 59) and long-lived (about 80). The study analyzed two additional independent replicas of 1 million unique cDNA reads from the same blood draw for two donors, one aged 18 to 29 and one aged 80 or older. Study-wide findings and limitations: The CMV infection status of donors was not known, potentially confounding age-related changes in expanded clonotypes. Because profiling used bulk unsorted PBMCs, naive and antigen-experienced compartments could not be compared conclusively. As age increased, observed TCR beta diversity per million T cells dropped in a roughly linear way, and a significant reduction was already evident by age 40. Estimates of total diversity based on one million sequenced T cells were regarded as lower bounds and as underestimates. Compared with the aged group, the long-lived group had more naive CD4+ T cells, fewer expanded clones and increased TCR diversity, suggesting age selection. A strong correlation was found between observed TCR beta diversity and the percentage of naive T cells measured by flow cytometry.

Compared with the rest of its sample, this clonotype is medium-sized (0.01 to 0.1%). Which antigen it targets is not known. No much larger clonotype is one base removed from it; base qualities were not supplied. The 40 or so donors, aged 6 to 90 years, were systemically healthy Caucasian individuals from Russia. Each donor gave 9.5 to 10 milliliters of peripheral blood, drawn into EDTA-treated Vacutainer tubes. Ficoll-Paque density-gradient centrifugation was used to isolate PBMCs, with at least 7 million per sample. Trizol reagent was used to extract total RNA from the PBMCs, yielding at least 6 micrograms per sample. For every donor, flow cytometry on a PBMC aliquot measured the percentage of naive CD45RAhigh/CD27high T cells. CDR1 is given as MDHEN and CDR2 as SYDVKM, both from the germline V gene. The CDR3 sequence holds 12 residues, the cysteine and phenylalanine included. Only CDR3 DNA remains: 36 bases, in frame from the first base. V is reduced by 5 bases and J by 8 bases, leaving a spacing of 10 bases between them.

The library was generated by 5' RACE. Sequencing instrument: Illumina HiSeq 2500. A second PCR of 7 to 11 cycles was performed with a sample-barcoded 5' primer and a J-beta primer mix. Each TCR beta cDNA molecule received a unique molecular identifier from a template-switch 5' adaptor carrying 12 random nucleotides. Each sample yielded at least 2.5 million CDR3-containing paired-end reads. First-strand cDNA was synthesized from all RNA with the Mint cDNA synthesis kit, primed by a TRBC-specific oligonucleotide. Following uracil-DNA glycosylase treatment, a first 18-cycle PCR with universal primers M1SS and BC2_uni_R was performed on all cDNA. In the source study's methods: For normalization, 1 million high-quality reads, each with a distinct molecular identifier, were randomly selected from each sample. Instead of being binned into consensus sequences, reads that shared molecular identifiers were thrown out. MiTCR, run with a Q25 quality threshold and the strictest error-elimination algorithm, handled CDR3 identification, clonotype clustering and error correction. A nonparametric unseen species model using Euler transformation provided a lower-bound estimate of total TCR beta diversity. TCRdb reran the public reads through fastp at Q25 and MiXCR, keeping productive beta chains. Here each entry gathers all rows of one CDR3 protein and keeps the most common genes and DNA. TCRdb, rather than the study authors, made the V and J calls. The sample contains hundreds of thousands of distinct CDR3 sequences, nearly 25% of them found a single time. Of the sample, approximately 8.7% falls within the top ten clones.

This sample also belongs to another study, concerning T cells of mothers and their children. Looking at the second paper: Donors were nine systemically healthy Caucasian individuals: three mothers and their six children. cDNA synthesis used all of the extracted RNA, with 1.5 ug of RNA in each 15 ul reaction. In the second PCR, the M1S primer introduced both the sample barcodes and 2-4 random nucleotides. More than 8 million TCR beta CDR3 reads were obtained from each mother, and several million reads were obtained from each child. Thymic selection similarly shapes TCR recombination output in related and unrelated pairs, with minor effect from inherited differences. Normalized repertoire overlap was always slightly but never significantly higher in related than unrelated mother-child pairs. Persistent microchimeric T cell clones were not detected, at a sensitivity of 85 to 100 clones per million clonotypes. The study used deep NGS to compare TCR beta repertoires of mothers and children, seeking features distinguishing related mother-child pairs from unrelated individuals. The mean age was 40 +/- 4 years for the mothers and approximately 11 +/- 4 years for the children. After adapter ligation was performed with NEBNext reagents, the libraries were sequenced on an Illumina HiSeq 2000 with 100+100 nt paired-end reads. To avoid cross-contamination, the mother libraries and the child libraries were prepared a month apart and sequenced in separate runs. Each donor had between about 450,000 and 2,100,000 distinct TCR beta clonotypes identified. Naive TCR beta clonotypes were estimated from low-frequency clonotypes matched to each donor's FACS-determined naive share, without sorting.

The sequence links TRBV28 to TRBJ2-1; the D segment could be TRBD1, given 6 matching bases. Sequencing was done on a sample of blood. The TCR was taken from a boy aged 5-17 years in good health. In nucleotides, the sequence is TGTGCCAGCAGTCAGGGGAGCGATGAGCAGTTCTTC. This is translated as CASSQGSDEQFF.